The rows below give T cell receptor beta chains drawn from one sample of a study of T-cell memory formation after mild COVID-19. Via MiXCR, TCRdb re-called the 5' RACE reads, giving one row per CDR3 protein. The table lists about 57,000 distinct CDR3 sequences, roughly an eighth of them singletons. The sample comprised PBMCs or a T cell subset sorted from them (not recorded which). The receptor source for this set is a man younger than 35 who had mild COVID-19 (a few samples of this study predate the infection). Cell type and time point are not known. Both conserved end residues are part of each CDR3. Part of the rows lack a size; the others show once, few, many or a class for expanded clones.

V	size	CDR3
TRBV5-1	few	CATNPGGISYNEQFF
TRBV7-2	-	CASSFYSGGIQTQYF
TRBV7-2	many	CASSPRQPTSGYTF
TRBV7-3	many	CASSPTGRGLAVGTGELFF
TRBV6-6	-	CASTRGAVETQYF
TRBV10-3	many	CAISQGATGQPQHF
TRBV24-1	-	CATSDGTENTGELFF
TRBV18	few	CASSLLGTDGYTF
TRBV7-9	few	CASSQRGGLQGSYGYTF
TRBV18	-	CASSGTSQVQETQYF
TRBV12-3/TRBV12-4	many	CASSRLASTDTQYF
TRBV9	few	CASSVNRALFSYNEQFF
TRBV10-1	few	CASRHRAEQFF
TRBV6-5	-	CASSRTQVNTEAFF
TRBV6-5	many	CASSQYTGRSSPLHF
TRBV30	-	CAWSLWGGDQPQHF
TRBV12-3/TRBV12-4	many	CASSLGGDEQFF
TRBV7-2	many	CASSLSTGPSAGANVLTF
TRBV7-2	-	CASTLVGAIYNEQFF
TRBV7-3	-	CASSRQVQETQYF
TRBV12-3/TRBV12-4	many	CASSLTGGSWGYTF
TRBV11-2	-	CASRRPGRTNEQFF
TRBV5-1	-	CASSFSFGRGGTEAFF
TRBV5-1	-	CASSPRSIGNTEAFF
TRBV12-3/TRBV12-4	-	CASRLGQGRGQPQHF
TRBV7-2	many	CASSPNLPGGGTTGYSEQFF
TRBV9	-	CASHRVGDYGYTF
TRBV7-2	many	CASNRNNEQFF
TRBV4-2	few	CASSQELLAGGPGTQYF
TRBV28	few	CASSVPGSPLHF
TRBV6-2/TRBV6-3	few	CASKQSSYEQYF
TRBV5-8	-	CASSDSGGAGETQYF
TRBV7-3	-	CASSLVPAAGELFF
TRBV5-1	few	CASSPAQREETQYF
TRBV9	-	CASSALSGTEYGYTF
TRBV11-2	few	CASSTRNWDRAYTGELFF
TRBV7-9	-	CASSFYASQETQYF
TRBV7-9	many	CASSLVRGFGNQPQHF
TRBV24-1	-	CATSDLDTQYF
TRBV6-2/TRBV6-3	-	CASSTGLADTGELFF
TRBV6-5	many	CASSYSSGAGEQYF
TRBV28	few	CASSSSAGGAGNEQFF
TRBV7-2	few	CASSRADTQYF
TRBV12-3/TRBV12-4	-	CASSFGGQGSGNTIYF
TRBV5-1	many	CASGAGGTGSYEQYF
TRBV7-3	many	CASSSNPRGYYNEQFF
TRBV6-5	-	CASSDTYDYGYTF